The present T cell receptor beta chain was sequenced within a study of patients and donors after allogeneic stem cell transplantation. TCRdb called the RT-PCR reads again in MiXCR, with one record for every CDR3 protein. The data contain fewer than 500,000 distinct CDR3 sequences, about a sixth of them singletons. Sample: blood, either unsorted or a sorted T cell fraction (not recorded which). The TCR originated in a human donor who was either an allogeneic HSCT recipient or a stem cell or donor lymphocyte infusion donor (not recorded which). It is not recorded whose cells these are; they may come from a transplant donor.

The CDR3 loop is CASSSTGGQSYEQYF. CDR3 sequence (DNA): TGTGCCAGCAGCTCTACGGGTGGACAGTCCTACGAGCAGTACTTC. V usage is TRBV6-1 and J usage is TRBJ2-7, with D perhaps TRBD1 (6 bases). The CDR3 is 15 amino acids. The ends were cut back, 6 bases at V and 1 base at J, with 16 bases in the middle. CDR1 and CDR2 from the germline V gene are MNHNS and SASEGT.